This record looks at one T cell receptor (beta chain) sequence and its context. Its antigen is unknown. This sample is drawn from a study of beta chain features in type 1 diabetes. The study, taken as a whole, reports: In all four CD4+ subsets, TCRB CDR3 length was significantly, moderately reduced in type 1 diabetes. Insertions were fewer and deletions more numerous at VDJ junctions in type 1 diabetes patients. Equally in patients and controls, PCR might preferentially amplify shorter templates.

Isolated RNA was reverse transcribed in full, so expressed TCRB transcripts were sequenced. Clones were read by immunoSEQ multiplex PCR, and TCRdb kept only the in-frame ones, dropping some. Of some 640,000 clones listed, about 14% are singletons. CD45RO/CCR7/CD25/CD127/CD95/CD27 sorting isolated CD4+ naive, central memory, regulatory and stem cell-like memory cells. The trim removed 5 bases at V and 4 bases at J, leaving 10 bases unmatched. Germline CDR1 is SGHAT and CDR2 is FQNNGV. This CDR3 is 17 amino acids long. The sample taken for sequencing was naive CD4+ T cells from blood. This TCR derives from a man aged 18 to 30 with type 1 diabetes. J is TRBJ2-3 and V is TRBV11-2, with 12 bases aligning to TRBD2. CDR3 in amino acids: CASSVTSGRTTSDTQYF. As DNA, the CDR3 is TGTGCCAGCAGCGTGACTAGCGGGAGAACAACGTCAGATACGCAGTATTTT.